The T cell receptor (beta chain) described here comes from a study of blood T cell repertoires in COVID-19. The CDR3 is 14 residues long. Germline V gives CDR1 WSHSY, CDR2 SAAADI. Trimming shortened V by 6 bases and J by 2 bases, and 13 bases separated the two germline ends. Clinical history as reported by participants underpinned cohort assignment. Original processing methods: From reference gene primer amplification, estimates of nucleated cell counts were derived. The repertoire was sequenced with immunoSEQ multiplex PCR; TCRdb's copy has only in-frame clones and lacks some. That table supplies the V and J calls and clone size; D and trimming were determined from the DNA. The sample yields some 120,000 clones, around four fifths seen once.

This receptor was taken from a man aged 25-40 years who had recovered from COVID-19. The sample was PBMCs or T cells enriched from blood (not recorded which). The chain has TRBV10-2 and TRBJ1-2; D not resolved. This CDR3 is CASRSRGSNYGYTF. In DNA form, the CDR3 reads TGCGCCAGCAGGTCCCGAGGGAGCAACTATGGCTACACCTTC.